This record looks at one T cell receptor beta chain sequence and its context. Participant reports of clinical history set cohort assignment. The recovered donors of Cohort 3 showed two negative PCRs, clearance, or symptom resolution. Germline V gives CDR1 GTSNPN, CDR2 SVGIG (reference sequence). There are 14 residues in the CDR3. The V and J ends lost 2 bases and 4 bases respectively, with 12 bases between them. This sample was taken from a study of blood T cell repertoires in COVID-19. Authors' methods: Amplification of reference gene primers provided the estimated nucleated cell counts. Method: immunoSEQ multiplex PCR; TCRdb's copy keeps in-frame clones and lacks some. V, J and clone size are taken as reported in that table, and D and trimming were inferred from the DNA itself. The repertoire holds 430,000 or so clones, with roughly 90% as singletons.

The chain carries TRBV30 and TRBJ1-5, with a tentative D call TRBD1 (5 bases). This receptor was obtained from a woman in her 40s who had recovered from COVID-19. The sample consisted of PBMCs or T cells enriched from blood (not recorded which). DNA for the CDR3: TGTGCCTGGAGTTGGGGCAGGGTTAATCAGCCCCAGCATTTT. It yields the protein CAWSWGRVNQPQHF.